This is a list of T cell receptor beta chains from one sample in a study of identifying expanded T cells in peripheral blood. The assay was immunoSEQ multiplex PCR, and TCRdb's table has in-frame clones only and misses some. The table includes about 130,000 clones, 70% to 90% detected once. The source material was blood. The receptors stem from a person between 18 and 75 years old in good health. Each CDR3 is given with its conserved first and last residue. Fields, in order: J gene, D gene, clone size, V gene, CDR3 DNA, CDR3 protein. D genes are given only for firm matches. Clone size appears in some rows only: once, few, many, or a class for an expanded clone.

TRBJ2-5 NA NA TRBV10-3 TGTGCCATCGGCCGGCAGGGAGACGGAGAGACCCAGTACTTC CAIGRQGDGETQYF
TRBJ1-3 TRBD1 NA TRBV28 TGTGCCAGCAGTTCTCCGGGACAGAGAGGAAACACCATATATTTT CASSSPGQRGNTIYF
TRBJ2-6 NA NA TRBV7-3 TGTGCCAGCAGCCCCCGGGGAGCTTTGACTGGGGCCAACGTCCTGACTTTC CASSPRGALTGANVLTF
TRBJ2-2 TRBD2 NA TRBV5-1 TGCGCCAGCAGCATCTCTAGCGGGCGATACACCGGGGAGCTGTTTTTT CASSISSGRYTGELFF
TRBJ2-7 TRBD2 NA TRBV2 TGTGCCAGCAGGTATCGTGGACTAGCGGGAGCTGGGGAGCAGTACTTC CASRYRGLAGAGEQYF
TRBJ2-5 TRBD1 NA TRBV11-2 TGTGCCAGCAGCCCGGACAGGGGGCAGGGGACCCAGTACTTC CASSPDRGQGTQYF
TRBJ2-1 TRBD1 once TRBV2 TGTGCCAGCAGCCCCCGGACCGGGACAGGGGCCCAAATGGGTTACAATGAGCAGTTCTTC CASSPRTGTGAQMGYNEQFF
TRBJ1-3 NA NA TRBV6-6 TGTGCCAGCAGTTATAGGGGAAACACCATATATTTT CASSYRGNTIYF
TRBJ1-2 NA NA TRBV11-2 TGTGCCAGCAGCTTAGGCAGCATAAGGGCCTACACCTTC CASSLGSIRAYTF
TRBJ1-1 NA NA TRBV19 TGTGCCAGTAGTATAGACCACTCTCTACAGAAACGGAATGAAGCTTTCTTT CASSIDHSLQKRNEAFF
TRBJ2-1 NA NA TRBV30 TGTGCCTGGAGTCTCGACTTGGGTAGTCAGTTCTTC CAWSLDLGSQFF
TRBJ2-7 TRBD2 NA TRBV5-1 TGCGCCAGCAATAGCGGGGGGGCTTCCTACGAGCAGTACTTC CASNSGGASYEQYF
TRBJ1-3 NA NA TRBV6-6 TGTGCCAGCAGTCATACCCCTAGTCCCGGAAACACCATATATTTT CASSHTPSPGNTIYF
TRBJ2-3 NA NA TRBV2 TGTGCCAGTATCGCCCTGCGGCAGGGGTCAACAGATACGCAGTATTTT CASIALRQGSTDTQYF
TRBJ2-7 TRBD1 NA TRBV6-1 TGTGCCAGCAGTGAATATATGGGACAGGGGGCGGGAGAGCAGTACTTC CASSEYMGQGAGEQYF
TRBJ1-4 NA NA TRBV7-9 TGTGCCAGCAGCTTAGGAGTCTCCCAGGGTAGAGATGAAAAACTGTTTTTT CASSLGVSQGRDEKLFF
TRBJ1-3 TRBD1 NA TRBV2 TGTGCCAGCAGTGAGAGTTTTACAGGGGCTGGAAACACCATATATTTT CASSESFTGAGNTIYF
TRBJ1-1 NA NA TRBV5-6 TGTGCCAGCAGCTTGGCCCTGGCCACTGAAGCTTTCTTT CASSLALATEAFF
TRBJ2-7 NA NA TRBV21-1 TGTGCCAGCAGGAAATCGAGGGGGTTTGGTTCCTACGAGCAGTACTTC CASRKSRGFGSYEQYF
TRBJ2-6 TRBD1 many TRBV9 TGTGCCAGCAGCGCAAAGGACAGGCAAGCATCTGGGGCCAACGTCCTGACTTTC CASSAKDRQASGANVLTF
TRBJ1-4 TRBD1 NA TRBV5-6 TGTGCCAGCAGCTCCGGGACAGGGTTTTATGAAAAACTGTTTTTT CASSSGTGFYEKLFF
TRBJ2-3 NA NA TRBV13 TGTGCCAGCAGTTTCAGGGGTGTAACAGATACGCAGTATTTT CASSFRGVTDTQYF
TRBJ2-7 TRBD2 few TRBV2 TGTGCCAGCACCACAGGAGGACTAGCGGAAACCTACGAGCAGTACTTC CASTTGGLAETYEQYF
TRBJ2-1 NA NA TRBV9 TGTGCCAGCAGCGTAGAACTAGATCACAATGAGCAGTTCTTC CASSVELDHNEQFF
TRBJ2-3 TRBD2 NA TRBV11-3 TGTGCCAGCAGCTTAGCTAGCGGGCCAGATACGCAGTATTTT CASSLASGPDTQYF
TRBJ1-1 NA NA TRBV4-3 TGCGCCAGCAGCCAAGAATCCCCGGGGAACACTGAAGCTTTCTTT CASSQESPGNTEAFF
TRBJ2-5 NA NA TRBV28 TGTGCCAGCAGTTTATTGGAGTTCGGAGAGACCCAGTACTTC CASSLLEFGETQYF
TRBJ1-1 NA NA TRBV9 TGTGCCAGCAGCCCCCAAGAGGGTAGAAAAGCTTTCTTT CASSPQEGRKAFF
TRBJ1-1 TRBD1 NA TRBV14 TGTGCCAGCAGCCCAGGACAGGGGGCAAGAGCTTTCTTT CASSPGQGARAFF
TRBJ2-1 TRBD2 NA TRBV10-3 TGTGCCATCAGTGACCAACTCGGGACTAGCGGGGGATACAATGAGCAGTTCTTC CAISDQLGTSGGYNEQFF
TRBJ1-2 NA once TRBV6-5 TGTGCCAGCAGTTACAGTTTTACGGGACAAGGAGGGGGCTACACCTTC CASSYSFTGQGGGYTF
TRBJ2-3 TRBD2 NA TRBV19 TGTGCCAGTACCATAGGCGGGGGAGGAACAGATACGCAGTATTTT CASTIGGGGTDTQYF
TRBJ2-1 NA NA TRBV4-2 TGTGCCAGCAGCCAAGAGGGACTTGGAGGGAAGTCCTACAATGAGCAGTTCTTC CASSQEGLGGKSYNEQFF
TRBJ2-3 NA NA TRBV5-5 TGTGCCAGCAGCCCACCCGACCCGACAGGTAGCACAGATACGCAGTATTTT CASSPPDPTGSTDTQYF
TRBJ2-3 TRBD2 NA TRBV2 TGTGCCAGCAGTCCCAGACTAGCGGGAGATTTCACAGATACGCAGTATTTT CASSPRLAGDFTDTQYF
TRBJ1-2 NA NA TRBV27 TGTGCCAGCAGGTTGACAGGCTCTCTAGGGGGCTACACCTTC CASRLTGSLGGYTF
TRBJ2-7 NA NA TRBV5-1 TGCGCCAGCAGCAAGGGGGGGAGGTCCCTCTCTGACGAGCAGTACTTC CASSKGGRSLSDEQYF
TRBJ1-1 NA NA TRBV10-3 TGTGCCATCAGTGAAGAGGGCGGCACTGAAGCTTTCTTT CAISEEGGTEAFF
TRBJ1-1 NA NA TRBV28 TGTGCCAGCAGTCAAAGGGGCGGGGTCGTGACTGAAGCTTTCTTT CASSQRGGVVTEAFF
TRBJ2-5 NA NA TRBV2 TGTGCCAGCAGTATTAGCGATCAAGAGACCCAGTACTTC CASSISDQETQYF